The 23 T cell receptor beta chains listed next were all sequenced from one sample in a study of shared clonotypes between healthy human individuals. Terminally differentiated effector memory CD45RA+ cells were excluded from the naive CD8 cells, which were CD45RO-negative and positively selected for CCR7. Produced via immunoSEQ multiplex PCR; TCRdb's table is partial and in-frame only. The table lists more than 500,000 clones, roughly 95% of them singletons. The sequenced material came from naive CD8+ T cells sorted from blood. The receptors derive from a woman under 40 in good health.

This chain links TRBV4-1 with TRBJ1-1, with TRBD1 matching 9 bases. The germline V gene has CDR1 MGHRA and CDR2 YSYEKL. The CDR3 is 14 amino acids. V gave up 4 bases and J gave up 3 bases; unmatched junction bases: 3. As DNA, the CDR3 is TGCGCCAGCAGCCTCCGGGACAGGGACACTGAAGCTTTCTTT. Translated: CASSLRDRDTEAFF.

The CDR3 loop is CASSSPSTRGEQFF. As DNA, the CDR3 is TGTGCCAGCAGCTCCCCCTCGACCCGGGGTGAGCAGTTCTTC. The chain employs TRBV13 and TRBJ2-1; possible D gene TRBD2, 5 bases. CDR1 is PRHDT and CDR2 is FYEKMQ in the germline V gene (reference sequence). Trimming shortened V by 4 bases and J by 9 bases, and 16 bases separated the two germline ends. The CDR3 totals 14 residues.

The chain recombines TRBV14 with TRBJ2-1; D possibly corresponds to TRBD2 (5 bases). Germline V gene lookup returns CDR1 SGHDN and CDR2 FVKESK. CDR3 length equals 16 residues. Trimming left V 2 bases short and J 0 bases short, with 11 bases between. CDR3 DNA: TGTGCCAGCAGCCAACCCGGGATTAGCTCCTACAATGAGCAGTTCTTC. Translating gives CASSQPGISSYNEQFF. Supplemented by reference TRBV14 and TRBJ2-1, the full variable domain reads EAGVTQFPSHSVIEKGQTVTLRCDPISGHDNLYWYRRVMGKEIKFLLHFVKESKQDESGMPNNRFLAERTGGTYSTLKVQPAELEDSGVYFCASSQPGISSYNEQFFGPGTRLTVL.

V is TRBV9 and J is TRBJ2-4; D may be TRBD1 or TRBD2 (6 bases each). The CDR3 runs 14 residues. Germline lookup yields CDR1 SGDLS and CDR2 YYNGEE. Trimming left V 0 bases short and J 9 bases short, with 13 bases between. The CDR3: CASSVDLQGGIQYF. The CDR3 DNA follows: TGTGCCAGCAGCGTAGATCTACAGGGAGGCATTCAGTACTTC.

The count of this clone is one. The chain links TRBV28 to TRBJ2-5, with D tentatively TRBD1 (6 bases). Trimming shortened V by 3 bases and J by 5 bases, and 13 bases separated the two germline ends. CDR1 MDHEN and CDR2 SYDVKM come from the germline V gene. The length of the CDR3 is 14 residues. The CDR3 DNA sequence: TGTGCCAGCAGTTTCGACAGGTCCCCCGAGACCCAGTACTTC. It translates to CASSFDRSPETQYF.

The chain employs TRBV5-6 and TRBJ1-2; D is perhaps TRBD1 (6 bases). The CDR3 has 14 residues. CDR1 is SGHDT and CDR2 is YYEEEE in the germline V gene. Trimming left V 0 bases short and J 6 bases short, with 12 bases between. The CDR3 bases are TGTGCCAGCAGCTTGGCCGGGGGGGCGGATGGCTACACCTTC. Translating it yields CASSLAGGADGYTF.

The V call is TRBV23-1, the J call TRBJ1-5; TRBD1 agrees at 8 bases. TRBV23-1 carries the ORF label, with uncertain function. This CDR3 is built from 16 residues. V gave up 3 bases and J gave up 4 bases; unmatched junction bases: 8. The CDR3 DNA is TGCGCCAGCAGTCACCGTCCGGGACAGGCTAATCAGCCCCAGCATTTT. This encodes CASSHRPGQANQPQHF.

The chain is built from TRBV19 and TRBJ2-7, with D tentatively TRBD2 (6 bases). Germline CDR1 and CDR2: LNHDA and SQIVND (reference sequence). The CDR3 runs to 15 residues. V was cut by 7 bases and J by 5 bases, with 21 bases left in between. Written as DNA, the CDR3 is TGTGCCAGTAACTCGCGGGATGGAGAAGTGGACGAGCAGTACTTC. Its protein is CASNSRDGEVDEQYF.

The V and J genes are TRBV28 and TRBJ1-4, with D unclear. Germline V gives CDR1 MDHEN, CDR2 SYDVKM. Trimming stripped 4 bases from V and 4 bases from J, with 7 bases between. The CDR3 covers 13 residues. The CDR3 is CASSWGSNEKLFF. The CDR3 DNA sequence: TGTGCCAGCAGTTGGGGAAGTAATGAAAAACTGTTTTTT. Full variable domain (rest looked up from reference TRBV28 and TRBJ1-4): DVKVTQSSRYLVKRTGEKVFLECVQDMDHENMFWYRQDPGLGLRLIYFSYDVKMKEKGDIPEGYSVSREKKERFSLILESASTNQTSMYLCASSWGSNEKLFFGSGTQLSVL.

This chain connects TRBV2 to TRBJ2-1; 7 bases align to TRBD2. The CDR3 is made up of 13 amino acids. Germline assignment: CDR1 SNHLY and CDR2 FYNNEI. With V trimmed by 10 bases and J by 4 bases, 7 bases remained unmatched. CDR3 coding DNA: TGTGCCACCGACCGACTAGCTTACAATGAGCAGTTCTTC. This codes for CATDRLAYNEQFF.

In this sample, this clone turned up once. This chain links TRBV7-9 with TRBJ2-3, with 10 nucleotides matching TRBD1. This CDR3 comprises 14 residues. Germline lookup yields CDR1 SEHNR and CDR2 FQNEAQ (reference sequence). J was trimmed by 4 bases and V by 10 bases; bases with no gene match: 8. The CDR3 nucleotides are TGTGCCACCAAGACAGGGGGCCGGTCAGATACGCAGTATTTT. Translating gives CATKTGGRSDTQYF.

The chain has TRBV20-1 and TRBJ2-7, with D perhaps TRBD1 (5 bases). The CDR3 runs to 11 residues. The germline V and J ends were trimmed by 7 bases and 5 bases, with 12 bases remaining between them. CDR1 is DFQATT, CDR2 SNEGSKA, per germline (reference sequence). DNA for the CDR3: TGCAGTGGCCAGGGCCCAGACGAGCAGTACTTC. Translation: CSGQGPDEQYF.

CDR3 coding DNA: TGTGCCAGCAGTTCCGGACTTCTCGGGGAGCAGTACTTC. Translating it yields CASSSGLLGEQYF. The rearrangement links TRBV6-5 to TRBJ2-7; weak D call: TRBD2 (5 bases). Deletions cut 4 bases from V and 7 bases from J, with 14 bases between. Germline assignment: CDR1 MNHEY and CDR2 SVGAGI. CDR3 size: 13 residues.

This chain links TRBV7-8 with TRBJ2-5; D possibly corresponds to TRBD2 (6 bases). V was clipped by 3 bases and J by 0 bases, with 14 bases between them. CDR1 is SGHVS, CDR2 FQNEAQ, per germline. The CDR3 is 16 residues long. In DNA form, the CDR3 reads TGTGCCAGCAGCTTGGAGACAAGGGACTACCAAGAGACCCAGTACTTC. Amino acid sequence: CASSLETRDYQETQYF.

This clone was observed a single time. The chain employs TRBV2 and TRBJ2-7; possibly TRBD2 for D (7 bases). The CDR3 is 17 residues long. The germline V gene has CDR1 SNHLY and CDR2 FYNNEI. V gave up 6 bases and J gave up 4 bases, with 25 bases separating them. CDR3 coding DNA: TGTGCCAGCAGATCCCTGGCGGGAGAGGGGGGGGCATACGAGCAGTACTTC. This sequence encodes CASRSLAGEGGAYEQYF.

The genes are TRBV19 and TRBJ2-7; TRBD1 matches 8 bases. The CDR3 sequence is 15 residues long. V lost 0 bases, J lost 6 bases, and 7 bases stayed unmatched. The germline gives CDR1 LNHDA, CDR2 SQIVND (reference sequence). CDR3 sequence reads: CASSIDRTGGGEQYF. CDR3 sequence (DNA): TGTGCCAGTAGTATAGATCGAACAGGGGGTGGCGAGCAGTACTTC.

The gene calls are TRBV5-8 and TRBJ1-5; possible D gene TRBD1, 6 bases. This CDR3 comprises 13 residues. The germline V gene has CDR1 SGHTS and CDR2 YDEGEE. The ends were cut back, 6 bases at V and 1 base at J, with 8 bases in the middle. CDR3 in amino acids: CASTGQSNQPQHF. For the CDR3, the DNA is TGTGCCAGCACTGGACAGAGCAATCAGCCCCAGCATTTT.

The V call is TRBV27, the J call TRBJ1-1; maybe TRBD1 (5 bases). The CDR3 spans 14 residues. The V gene's germline CDR1 is MNHEY and CDR2 SMNVEV (reference sequence). The germline V and J ends were trimmed by 3 bases and 4 bases, with 12 bases remaining between them. This CDR3 is CASSFRGLGTEAFF. The DNA for the CDR3 is TGTGCCAGCAGTTTTCGGGGGTTGGGCACTGAAGCTTTCTTT.

The chain uses TRBV10-1 and TRBJ2-1, with D hard to call. The CDR3 is made up of 12 amino acids. Germline V gene lookup returns CDR1 WNHNN and CDR2 SYGVQD (reference sequence). The V end lost 5 bases, the J end lost 9 bases, and 11 bases lay between the germline ends. CDR3 coding DNA: TGCGCCAGCAGTTCGGTTCGCGGTGAGCAGTTCTTC. This gives the protein CASSSVRGEQFF.

With respect to this clone: This sample also contains other DNA sequences that code for the same CDR3. J is TRBJ2-1 and V is TRBV11-2, with D uncertain. The CDR3 length is 12 residues. CDR1 is SGHAT, CDR2 FQNNGV, per germline. V lost 3 bases and J lost 6, with 6 bases in between. The CDR3 loop is CASSLVVNEQFF. CDR3 in DNA: TGTGCCAGCAGCTTGGTAGTCAATGAGCAGTTCTTC. The full variable domain, completed using reference TRBV11-2 and TRBJ2-1, is EAGVAQSPRYKIIEKRQSVAFWCNPISGHATLYWYQQILGQGPKLLIQFQNNGVVDDSQLPKDRFSAERLKGVDSTLKIQPAKLEDSAVYLCASSLVVNEQFFGPGTRLTVL.

This chain uses TRBV11-2 with TRBJ1-5; a possible D gene is TRBD1 (5 bases). The CDR3 spans 15 residues. The germline V gene encodes CDR1 SGHAT and CDR2 FQNNGV. V lost 1 base, J lost 2 bases, and 9 bases lay in between. The CDR3: CASSLGDWGNQPQHF. The CDR3 nucleotides read TGTGCCAGCAGCTTAGGGGACTGGGGCAATCAGCCCCAGCATTTT.

The chain joins TRBV27 to TRBJ2-3; 8 bases map to TRBD2. Germline CDR1 and CDR2: MNHEY and SMNVEV (reference sequence). Trimming removed 2 bases from V and 4 bases from J; junction bases left unmatched: 8. The CDR3 length is 16 residues. The CDR3 DNA reads as TGTGCCAGCAGTTTAAAAGCGGGAGAGGGAGCAGATACGCAGTATTTT. Protein: CASSLKAGEGADTQYF.

The chain links TRBV7-3 to TRBJ2-6; D gene uncertain. The CDR3 totals 14 residues. V was pared by 5 bases and J by 3 bases, with 8 bases between. Germline V CDR1 and CDR2: SGHTA, FQGTGA. Here the CDR3 DNA reads TGTGCCAGCAGCCCGCTGGGTGGGGCCAACGTCCTGACTTTC. It is translated as CASSPLGGANVLTF.